This section outlines one TCR beta chain sequence together with its context. The antigen remains undetermined. The data belong to a study of post-analysis software for immune sequencing data. At the level of the study: Clinical courses comprised relapsing-remitting, secondary progressive and progressive-relapsing multiple sclerosis. Study-level findings and limits: With TRBV5-6, TRBV5-1 and TRBV20-1 included, about five TRBV segments were more frequent in patients than in controls.

Per germline, CDR1 SGHRS and CDR2 YFSETQ. The length of the CDR3 is 16 residues. V was trimmed by 0 bases and J by 2 bases, leaving 13 bases between them. Incorporated into the TCR beta cDNA libraries were unique molecular identifiers, which served to reduce PCR and sequencing biases. One entry per CDR3 protein, called by TCRdb with MiXCR from the PCR reads. The data contain around 400,000 distinct CDR3 sequences, 35% to 45% of them singletons. The specimen was blood. The receptor was isolated from a girl aged 2 to 9 with multiple sclerosis. The genes are TRBV5-1 and TRBJ2-3, with D maybe TRBD1 (5 bases). CDR3 nucleotides: TGCGCCAGCAGCTTGGATGTAGGACACATCACAGATACGCAGTATTTT. This encodes CASSLDVGHITDTQYF.